The 23 T cell receptor beta chains below come from one sample, sequenced in a study of identical twins' blood T cells. TCRdb independently ran MiXCR on the 5' RACE reads; one entry per CDR3 protein. The sample has roughly 340,000 distinct CDR3 sequences; under 30% are singletons. Sequenced sample: PBMCs. These receptors were obtained from a woman aged 18 to 50 in good health.

This clonotype was seen many times. The chain links TRBV19 to TRBJ1-1, with D unresolved. Germline CDR1 reads LNHDA; CDR2 reads SQIVND (reference sequence). V was trimmed by 5 bases and J by 10 bases, leaving 14 bases between them. This CDR3 is 12 amino acids long. CDR3 bases: TGTGCCAGTAGTCCCAAAGTGGGATCAGCTTTCTTT. It codes for CASSPKVGSAFF. The variable domain in full, with the rest retrieved from reference TRBV19 and TRBJ1-1, is DGGITQSPKYLFRKEGQNVTLSCEQNLNHDAMYWYRQDPGQGLRLIYYSQIVNDFQKGDIAEGYSVSREKKESFPLTVTSAQKNPTAFYLCASSPKVGSAFFGQGTRLTVV.

This clonotype was found many times. The gene calls are TRBV11-2 and TRBJ2-1; weak D call: TRBD2 (6 bases). This CDR3 is 15 amino acids long. The germline V gene encodes CDR1 SGHAT and CDR2 FQNNGV. Trimming left V 5 bases short and J 0 bases short, with 11 bases between. Written as DNA, the CDR3 is TGTGCCAGCAGCCCCGGGACTGGCTCCTACAATGAGCAGTTCTTC. Translated: CASSPGTGSYNEQFF.

The gene calls are TRBV13 and TRBJ2-3, with TRBD2 as a possible D gene (5 bases). Trimming shortened V by 5 bases and J by 5 bases, and 14 bases separated the two germline ends. Germline values: CDR1 PRHDT, CDR2 FYEKMQ (reference sequence). This CDR3 has 14 amino acids. The CDR3, as DNA: TGTGCCAGCAGCCACCGGACTCTGGGAGATACGCAGTATTTT. Protein product: CASSHRTLGDTQYF.

The chain links TRBV5-1 to TRBJ2-3; no definite D call. The germline V gene has CDR1 SGHRS and CDR2 YFSETQ. Between the trimmed V and J ends, which lost 4 bases and 2 bases, there was a span of 8 bases. The CDR3 has 13 residues. The CDR3 here is CASSGVPTDTQYF. CDR3 DNA: TGCGCCAGCAGCGGGGTCCCCACAGATACGCAGTATTTT.

The table lists this clonotype with a few counts. V usage is TRBV12-3 or TRBV12-4 and J usage is TRBJ2-3, with 8 bases lining up with TRBD1. Trimming removed 7 bases from V and 2 bases from J; junction bases left unmatched: 8. This CDR3 comprises 15 residues. For the CDR3, the DNA is TGTGCCAGCACCCCGGGACAGGTATTCACAGATACGCAGTATTTT. Translating it yields CASTPGQVFTDTQYF.

This clonotype was observed at least ten times. The rearrangement links TRBV20-1 to TRBJ2-3, with 7 bases fitting TRBD1. V lost 5 bases to trimming and J lost 5 bases; unmatched junction nucleotides: 10. CDR3 length: 14 amino acids. The germline CDR1 and CDR2 sequences are DFQATT and SNEGSKA (reference sequence). CDR3 amino acids: CSADRGQMGDTQYF. CDR3 in DNA: TGCAGTGCTGATAGGGGGCAGATGGGAGATACGCAGTATTTT.

The rearrangement joins TRBV29-1 to TRBJ1-2, with D unclear. The CDR3 runs 9 residues. Germline V gene lookup returns CDR1 SQVTM and CDR2 ANQGSEA. The CDR3 is CNTSDGYTF. The CDR3 bases are TGCAACACCTCGGATGGCTACACCTTC.

This clonotype was seen more than once but under ten times. The chain carries TRBV4-3 and TRBJ2-1; 7 bases are a match to TRBD2. The CDR3 covers 15 residues. Trimming removed 4 bases from V and 15 bases from J; junction bases left unmatched: 18. CDR1 is LGHNA and CDR2 is YSLEER in the germline V gene. CDR3 protein: CASSPQRNSPSGSFF. CDR3 nucleotides: TGCGCCAGCAGCCCACAGCGAAACTCTCCTAGCGGCTCGTTCTTC.

This clonotype was counted only a few times. This sequence joins TRBV10-3 and TRBJ2-5; D is unclear. V was cut by 8 bases and J by 2 bases, with 9 bases left in between. CDR1 and CDR2 from the germline V gene are ENHRY and SYGVKD. The CDR3 length is 12 residues. The chain's CDR3 is CAIGLKQETQYF. The CDR3 region has the DNA TGTGCCATCGGGCTGAAACAAGAGACCCAGTACTTC.

For this clonotype: Given a much more abundant clone one base away, this may be a read error. V usage is TRBV19 and J usage is TRBJ1-1; D may be TRBD1 (5 bases). Germline V gives CDR1 LNHDA, CDR2 SQIVND (reference sequence). V was cut by 4 bases and J by 4 bases, with 13 bases left in between. There are 14 residues in the CDR3. The chain's CDR3 is CASSRGRRGTEAFF. CDR3 nucleotide sequence: TGTGCCAGTAGTAGGGGGAGGAGAGGCACTGAAGCTTTCTTT.

This clonotype was observed a few times. The chain combines TRBV6-5 with TRBJ2-5; D may be TRBD1 (5 bases). CDR3 size: 14 residues. Germline CDR1 and CDR2: MNHEY and SVGAGI. The germline V and J ends were trimmed by 6 bases and 5 bases, with 16 bases remaining between them. The CDR3 loop reads CASRHHQGSETQYF. The CDR3 DNA reads TGTGCCAGCAGACACCACCAGGGTTCTGAGACCCAGTACTTC.

V gene TRBV25-1 combines with J gene TRBJ2-1, with D possibly being TRBD1 or TRBD2 (6 bases each). Germline values: CDR1 MGHDK, CDR2 SYGVNS. V dropped 1 base and J dropped 12 bases, with 22 bases sitting between them. There are 16 residues in the CDR3. CDR3 protein: CASSESRRGVIGRQFF. CDR3 in DNA: TGTGCCAGCAGTGAATCGAGGAGGGGGGTGATTGGACGGCAGTTCTTC.

Written as DNA, the CDR3 is TGCAGCGCCAAACGATACCGGGACAGGGGTTATGGCTACACCTTC. It is translated as CSAKRYRDRGYGYTF. The chain has TRBV29-1 and TRBJ1-2, with 10 bases lining up with TRBD1. V was clipped by 7 bases and J by 5 bases; unmatched bases: 13. Germline CDR1 SQVTM, CDR2 ANQGSEA. This CDR3 comprises 15 residues.

This chain links TRBV7-8 with TRBJ1-5; no definite D call. The V gene's germline CDR1 is SGHVS and CDR2 FQNEAQ. This CDR3 region has 13 residues. With 1 base removed from V and 4 bases from J, the gap between germline ends came to 5 bases. The CDR3 coding sequence is TGTGCCAGCAGCTTAGAAATGAATCAGCCCCAGCATTTT. This encodes CASSLEMNQPQHF.

The rearrangement joins TRBV9 to TRBJ2-1; D perhaps matches TRBD2 (6 bases). With 0 bases removed from V and 6 bases from J, the gap between germline ends came to 19 bases. Germline V gives CDR1 SGDLS, CDR2 YYNGEE. The CDR3 is 17 amino acids. CDR3 residues: CASSVVGGSPVRNEQFF. The CDR3 DNA reads as TGTGCCAGCAGCGTAGTCGGGGGATCCCCCGTCCGCAATGAGCAGTTCTTC.

This clonotype was detected a few times. The chain carries TRBV20-1 and TRBJ2-2; the match to TRBD2 covers 8 bases. Germline CDR1 and CDR2: DFQATT and SNEGSKA (reference sequence). With 8 bases clipped from V and 1 base from J, the junction kept 6 bases outside the gene matches. The CDR3 totals 14 residues. CDR3 protein: CSTQRGRNTGELFF. CDR3 coding DNA: TGCAGTACCCAGCGGGGGAGGAACACCGGGGAGCTGTTTTTT.

The chain couples TRBV13 to TRBJ1-1, with D unresolved. CDR3 size: 13 residues. CDR1 PRHDT and CDR2 FYEKMQ come from the germline V gene (reference sequence). The V end was cut by 0 bases, the J end by 8 bases, with 10 bases between. In nucleotides, the CDR3 is TGTGCCAGCAGCTTAGGTGGCACGGGCGAAGCTTTCTTT. Its translation is CASSLGGTGEAFF.

The chain joins TRBV7-9 to TRBJ1-2; 8 positions match TRBD1. The germline V gene encodes CDR1 SEHNR and CDR2 FQNEAQ (reference sequence). CDR3 size: 15 residues. V lost 6 bases, J lost 6 bases, and 12 bases stayed unmatched. CDR3 region: CASSFLQGAEDGYTF. The DNA of the CDR3 is TGTGCCAGCAGTTTCCTGCAGGGGGCTGAAGATGGCTACACCTTC.

V usage is TRBV13 and J usage is TRBJ1-5; D not certain. This CDR3 region has 16 residues. V lost 0 bases and J lost 2, with 11 bases in between. Germline values: CDR1 PRHDT, CDR2 FYEKMQ (reference sequence). CDR3 residues: CASSLGGGRGNQPQHF. CDR3 bases: TGTGCCAGCAGCTTAGGTGGAGGGCGTGGCAATCAGCCCCAGCATTTT.

The chain's CDR3 is CASSLTQGWDTEAFF. Written as DNA, the CDR3 is TGTGCCAGCAGTTTAACACAGGGTTGGGACACTGAAGCTTTCTTT. The J gene is TRBJ1-1, the V gene TRBV27; a possible D gene is TRBD1 (6 bases). This CDR3 comprises 15 residues. CDR1 is MNHEY and CDR2 is SMNVEV in the germline V gene (reference sequence). V was trimmed by 2 bases and J by 3 bases, leaving 13 bases between them.

The chain combines TRBV27 with TRBJ1-2; D is possibly TRBD1 (5 bases). Germline lookup yields CDR1 MNHEY and CDR2 SMNVEV (reference sequence). The CDR3 is made up of 13 amino acids. V dropped 2 bases and J dropped 7 bases, with 11 bases sitting between them. The CDR3 loop reads CASSLQGGGGYTF. In DNA, the CDR3 is TGTGCCAGCAGTTTACAGGGAGGTGGTGGCTACACCTTC.

This clonotype was seen a few times. The chain recombines TRBV7-8 with TRBJ2-7, with 7 bases matching TRBD2. CDR1 and CDR2 from the germline V gene are SGHVS and FQNEAQ. The length of the CDR3 is 15 residues. The V and J ends lost 0 bases and 3 bases, in that order; junction bases with no gene match: 5. CDR3 region: CASSLAYTGGYEQYF. In DNA, the CDR3 is TGTGCCAGCAGCTTAGCTTATACGGGAGGCTACGAGCAGTACTTC.

V is TRBV7-9 and J is TRBJ1-2; no clear D gene. Trimming cost V 0 bases and J 2 bases, with 10 bases left between them. This CDR3 contains 15 residues. Per the germline V gene, CDR1 is SEHNR and CDR2 is FQNEAQ (reference sequence). CDR3 amino acids: CASSLAQQINYGYTF. The CDR3 region has the DNA TGTGCCAGCAGCTTAGCCCAACAGATAAACTATGGCTACACCTTC.